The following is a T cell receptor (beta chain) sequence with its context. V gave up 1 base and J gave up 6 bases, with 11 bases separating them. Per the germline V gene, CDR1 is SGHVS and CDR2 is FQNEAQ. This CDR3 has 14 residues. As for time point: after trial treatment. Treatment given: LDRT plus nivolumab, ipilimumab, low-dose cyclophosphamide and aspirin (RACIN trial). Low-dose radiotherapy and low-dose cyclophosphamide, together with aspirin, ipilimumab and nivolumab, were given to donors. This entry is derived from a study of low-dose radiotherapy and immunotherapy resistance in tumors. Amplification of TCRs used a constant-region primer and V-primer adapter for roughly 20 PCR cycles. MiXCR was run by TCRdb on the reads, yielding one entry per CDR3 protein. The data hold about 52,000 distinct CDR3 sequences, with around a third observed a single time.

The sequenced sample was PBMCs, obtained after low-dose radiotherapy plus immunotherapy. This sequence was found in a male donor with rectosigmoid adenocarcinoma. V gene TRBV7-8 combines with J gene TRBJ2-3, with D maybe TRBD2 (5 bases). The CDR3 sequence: CASSLDPRRDTQYF. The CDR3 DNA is TGTGCCAGCAGCTTAGACCCGCGGAGGGATACGCAGTATTTT.